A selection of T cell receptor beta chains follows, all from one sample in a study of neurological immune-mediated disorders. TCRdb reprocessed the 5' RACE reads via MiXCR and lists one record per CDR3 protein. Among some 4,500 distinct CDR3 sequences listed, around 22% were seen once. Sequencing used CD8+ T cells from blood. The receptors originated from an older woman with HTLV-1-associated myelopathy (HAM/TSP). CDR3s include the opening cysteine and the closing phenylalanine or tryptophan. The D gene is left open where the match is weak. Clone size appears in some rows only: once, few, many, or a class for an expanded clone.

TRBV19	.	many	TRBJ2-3	CASSIIPTADTQYF	TGTGCCAGTAGTATAATTCCTACTGCAGATACGCAGTATTTT
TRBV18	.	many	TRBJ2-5	CASSPPEVLETQYF	TGTGCCAGCTCACCACCGGAGGTATTGGAGACCCAGTACTTC
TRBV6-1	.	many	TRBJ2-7	CASSEHGGNVAYEQYF	TGTGCCAGCAGTGAACATGGAGGGAATGTGGCTTACGAGCAGTACTTC
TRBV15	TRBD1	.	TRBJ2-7	CATSRDRGTGDNEQYF	TGTGCCACCAGCAGAGATCGGGGGACAGGGGACAACGAGCAGTACTTC
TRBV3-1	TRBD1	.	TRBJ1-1	CASSLKQGAWNTEAFF	TGTGCCAGCAGCCTAAAACAGGGGGCCTGGAACACTGAAGCTTTCTTT
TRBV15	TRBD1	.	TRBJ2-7	CATSLDREGYEQYF	TGTGCCACCAGCTTAGACAGGGAAGGCTACGAGCAGTACTTC
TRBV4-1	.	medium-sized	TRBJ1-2	CASSQENPRIYYGYTF	TGCGCCAGCAGCCAAGAGAACCCCCGGATTTACTATGGCTACACCTTC
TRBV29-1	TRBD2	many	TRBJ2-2	CSVGHGLAGGNAGELFF	TGCAGCGTTGGCCATGGACTAGCGGGAGGAAATGCCGGGGAGCTGTTTTTT
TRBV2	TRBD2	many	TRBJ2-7	CASMSGGGIYEQYF	TGTGCCAGCATGTCGGGAGGGGGAATCTACGAGCAGTACTTC
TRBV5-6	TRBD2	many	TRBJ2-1	CASSPGTSGAYSYNEQFF	TGTGCCAGCAGCCCCGGGACTAGCGGGGCCTACTCCTACAATGAGCAGTTCTTC
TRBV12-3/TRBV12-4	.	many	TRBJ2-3	CASSPHRGSDTQYF	TGTGCCAGCAGTCCCCACCGGGGCTCAGATACGCAGTATTTT
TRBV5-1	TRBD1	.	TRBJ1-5	CASSLLPGTGGGQPQHF	TGCGCCAGCAGCTTGCTCCCCGGGACAGGGGGCGGTCAGCCCCAGCATTTT
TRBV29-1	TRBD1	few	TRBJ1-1	CSVERGTGSEAFF	TGCAGCGTTGAACGCGGGACAGGATCTGAAGCTTTCTTT
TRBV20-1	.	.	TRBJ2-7	CSARLSRRSYEQYF	TGCAGTGCTAGACTCAGCCGCAGGTCCTACGAGCAGTACTTC
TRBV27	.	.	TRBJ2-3	CASRTSTDTQYF	TGTGCCAGCAGGACTAGCACAGATACGCAGTATTTT
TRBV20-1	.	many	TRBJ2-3	CSARSANDGGQYF	TGCAGTGCTAGATCGGCAAATGACGGGGGGCAGTATTTT
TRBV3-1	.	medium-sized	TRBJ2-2	CASSQGLGTGELFF	TGTGCCAGCAGCCAAGGTCTAGGCACCGGGGAGCTGTTTTTT
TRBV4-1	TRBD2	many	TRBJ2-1	CASSLAGGRNEQFF	TGCGCCAGCAGTCTAGCGGGGGGGCGGAATGAGCAGTTCTTC
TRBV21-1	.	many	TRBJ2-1	CASSKGASISEQFF	TGTGCCAGCAGCAAAGGGGCCTCAATTAGCGAGCAGTTCTTC
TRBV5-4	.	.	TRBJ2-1	CASSWGGNEQFF	TGTGCCAGCTCGTGGGGTGGCAATGAGCAGTTCTTC
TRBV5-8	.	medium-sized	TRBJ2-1	CASSLNSNEQFF	TGTGCCAGCAGCTTGAACAGCAATGAGCAGTTCTTC
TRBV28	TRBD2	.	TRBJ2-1	CASSLGAGGPYNEQFF	TGTGCCAGCAGTTTAGGGGCGGGGGGACCCTACAATGAGCAGTTCTTC
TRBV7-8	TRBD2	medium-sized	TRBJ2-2	CASSETSGANTGELFF	TGTGCCAGCAGCGAGACTAGCGGAGCCAACACCGGGGAGCTGTTTTTT
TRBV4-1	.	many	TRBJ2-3	CASSQIIGQVTDTQYF	TGCGCCAGCAGCCAAATCATCGGGCAGGTCACAGATACGCAGTATTTT
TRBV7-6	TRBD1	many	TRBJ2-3	CASSLVGQGTDTQYF	TGTGCCAGCAGCTTAGTGGGACAGGGCACAGATACGCAGTATTTT
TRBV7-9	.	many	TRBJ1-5	CASSGGLDQPQHF	TGTGCCAGCAGTGGCGGGCTGGATCAGCCCCAGCATTTT
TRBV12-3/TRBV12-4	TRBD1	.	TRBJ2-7	CASSFATGGFEQYF	TGTGCCAGCAGTTTCGCGACAGGGGGGTTCGAGCAGTACTTC
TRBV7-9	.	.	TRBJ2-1	CASSLVGGEQFF	TGTGCCAGCAGCTTAGTCGGGGGTGAGCAGTTCTTC
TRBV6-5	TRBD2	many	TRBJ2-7	CASSEGLTSARYEQYF	TGTGCCAGCAGTGAGGGGCTCACTAGCGCGCGCTACGAGCAGTACTTC
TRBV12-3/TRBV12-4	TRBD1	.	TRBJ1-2	CASSHIQGADGYTF	TGTGCCAGCAGTCATATACAGGGGGCAGATGGCTACACCTTC
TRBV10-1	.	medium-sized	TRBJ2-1	CASSEGGSYNEQFF	TGCGCCAGCAGTGAAGGGGGTTCCTACAATGAGCAGTTCTTC
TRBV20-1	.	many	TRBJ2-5	CSATPGETQYF	TGCAGTGCTACCCCCGGGGAGACCCAGTACTTC
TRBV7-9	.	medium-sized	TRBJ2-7	CASSLDGVFSYEQYF	TGTGCCAGCAGCTTAGACGGAGTGTTCTCCTACGAGCAGTACTTC
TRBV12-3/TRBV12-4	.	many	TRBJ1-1	CASSLTENTEAFF	TGTGCCAGCAGTTTAACCGAAAACACTGAAGCTTTCTTT
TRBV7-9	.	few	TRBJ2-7	CASSPNYEQYF	TGTGCCAGCAGCCCGAATTACGAGCAGTACTTC
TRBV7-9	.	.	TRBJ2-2	CASRGTGELFF	TGTGCCAGCAGGGGCACCGGGGAGCTGTTTTTT
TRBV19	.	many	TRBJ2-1	CASSIDGVSSNEQFF	TGTGCCAGTAGTATAGATGGAGTCTCTTCCAATGAGCAGTTCTTC
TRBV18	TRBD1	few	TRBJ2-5	CASSPQGQGDQETQYF	TGTGCCAGCTCCCCTCAGGGACAGGGGGACCAAGAGACCCAGTACTTC
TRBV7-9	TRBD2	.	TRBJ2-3	CANSLVASGSGDTQYF	TGTGCAAACAGCTTGGTGGCTAGCGGGAGTGGAGATACGCAGTATTTT
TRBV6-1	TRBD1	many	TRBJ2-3	CASSSTGTGIDTQYF	TGTGCCAGCAGCTCCACCGGGACAGGGATAGATACGCAGTATTTT
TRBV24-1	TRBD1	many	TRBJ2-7	CATSDTGQTYEQYF	TGTGCCACCAGTGACACGGGACAGACCTACGAGCAGTACTTC
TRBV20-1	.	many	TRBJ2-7	CSARGDSYEQYF	TGCAGTGCTAGAGGTGACTCATACGAGCAGTACTTC
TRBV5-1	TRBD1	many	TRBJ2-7	CASSLAEQGRFLEQYF	TGCGCCAGCAGCTTGGCTGAACAGGGGCGGTTTCTCGAGCAGTACTTC
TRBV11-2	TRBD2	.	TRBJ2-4	CASGAGLEHIQYF	TGTGCCAGCGGGGCGGGACTAGAGCACATTCAGTACTTC
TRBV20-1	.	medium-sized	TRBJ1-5	CSARGQISNQPQHF	TGCAGTGCTAGAGGCCAGATTAGCAATCAGCCCCAGCATTTT
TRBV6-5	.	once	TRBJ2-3	CASSITETDTQYF	TGTGCCAGCAGCATTACAGAAACAGATACGCAGTATTTT
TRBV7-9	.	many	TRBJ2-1	CASSLNSVNEQFF	TGTGCCAGCAGCTTAAACAGCGTTAATGAGCAGTTCTTC
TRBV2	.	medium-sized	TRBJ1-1	CASRATGEPMNTEAFF	TGTGCCAGTCGAGCTACAGGCGAACCTATGAACACTGAAGCTTTCTTT
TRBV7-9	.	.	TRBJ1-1	CASRPNRQAEAFF	TGTGCCAGCAGACCCAACAGACAGGCCGAAGCTTTCTTT
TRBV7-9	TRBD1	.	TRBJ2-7	CASLRDRGLEQYF	TGTGCCAGCCTCCGGGACAGGGGGCTCGAGCAGTACTTC
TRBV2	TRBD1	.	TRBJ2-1	CARSVTGGDGSEQFF	TGTGCCAGAAGCGTGACAGGGGGCGATGGAAGTGAGCAGTTCTTC
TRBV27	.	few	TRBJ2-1	CARSSESSYNEQFF	TGTGCCAGGAGTTCCGAGAGCTCCTACAATGAGCAGTTCTTC
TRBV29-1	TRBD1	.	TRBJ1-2	CSAAGDRTGYTF	TGCAGCGCCGCGGGGGACAGAACTGGCTACACCTTC
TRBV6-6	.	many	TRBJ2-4	CASTPDRFENIQYF	TGTGCCAGCACTCCAGACAGGTTTGAAAACATTCAGTACTTC
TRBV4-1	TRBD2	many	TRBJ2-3	CASSPPKGAGITDTQYF	TGCGCCAGCAGCCCGCCTAAGGGAGCGGGGATCACAGATACGCAGTATTTT